One and the same sample provided the 12 T cell receptor beta chains below, sequenced in a study of cytomegalovirus exposure and HLA in healthy donors (dated by TCRdb to the late 2010s). The library was obtained by the immunoSEQ multiplex PCR assay. TCRdb took this table from immuneACCESS and kept in-frame rearrangements with V and J called. Such tables lack part of the clones; where checked against another copy, unresolved V genes explain under half of the gap, and the rest is unexplained. The sample records hundreds of thousands of clones, roughly 90% of which are singletons. The ten largest clones add up to under 0.9% of the sample. Input material: PBMCs. The receptors derive from a woman aged 18 to 35 in good health and CMV-seronegative.

The gene calls are TRBV27 and TRBJ2-1, with D tentatively TRBD1 (6 bases). This CDR3 region has 14 residues. V shed 5 bases and J shed 10 bases, with 18 bases lying between them. CDR1 and CDR2 (germline): MNHEY, SMNVEV (reference sequence). CDR3 nucleotides: TGTGCCAGCAGTCTAAGTACGAGAGGGGGAGAGCAGTTCTTC. Its protein product is CASSLSTRGGEQFF.

The chain joins TRBV6-5 to TRBJ1-5; D might be TRBD1 (5 bases). The CDR3 length is 14 residues. Between the trimmed V and J ends, which lost 6 bases and 2 bases, there was a span of 11 bases. In germline, CDR1 is MNHEY, CDR2 SVGAGI. The CDR3 is CASSLQVGNQPQHF. CDR3 DNA: TGTGCCAGCAGCCTACAGGTCGGCAATCAGCCCCAGCATTTT.

The V gene is TRBV11-2, the J gene TRBJ2-7, with 13 nucleotides matching TRBD2. This CDR3 region has 17 residues. In germline, CDR1 is SGHAT, CDR2 FQNNGV. Trimming took 3 bases from V and 4 from J; bases not matched to a gene: 9. In DNA, the CDR3 is TGTGCCAGCAGCTTCGGACTAGCGGGAGAGTGGTTTTACGAGCAGTACTTC. It is translated as CASSFGLAGEWFYEQYF.

CDR3 sequence: CASSLQVASSYNEQFF. CDR3 in DNA: TGTGCCAGCAGCTTGCAGGTCGCGAGCTCCTACAATGAGCAGTTCTTC. V usage is TRBV5-5 and J usage is TRBJ2-1; D is unresolved. The germline gives CDR1 SGHKS, CDR2 YYEKEE (reference sequence). The V end was cut by 1 base, the J end by 0 bases, with 11 bases between. This CDR3 is 16 amino acids long.

CDR3 in amino acids: CASSEGLAGALGNEQFF. The DNA of the CDR3 is TGTGCCAGCAGCGAGGGCCTAGCGGGGGCACTAGGGAATGAGCAGTTCTTC. The genes are TRBV6-4 and TRBJ2-1; TRBD2 matches at 10 bases. This CDR3 comprises 17 residues. V dropped 6 bases and J dropped 7; count of bases not matched to a gene: 15. Germline assignment: CDR1 MRHNA and CDR2 SNTAGT.

V is TRBV19 and J is TRBJ1-1; D gene uncertain. Looked up from germline, CDR1 is LNHDA and CDR2 is SQIVND (reference sequence). The CDR3 has 13 amino acids. V was trimmed by 2 bases and J by 1 base, leaving 5 bases between them. DNA for the CDR3: TGTGCCAGTAGTATATCGTCGAACACTGAAGCTTTCTTT. The encoded protein is CASSISSNTEAFF.

This chain joins TRBV5-1 and TRBJ2-1; TRBD2 aligns across 7 bases. Trimming at V came to 5 bases and at J to 3 bases, leaving 11 bases not matched to a gene. Looked up from germline, CDR1 is SGHRS and CDR2 is YFSETQ. This CDR3 contains 16 residues. The CDR3 spells CASRIGREFHYNEQFF. The CDR3 DNA follows: TGCGCCAGCAGGATCGGGCGGGAGTTCCACTACAATGAGCAGTTCTTC.

The chain combines TRBV7-9 with TRBJ1-3; TRBD1 might be the D (5 bases). There are 16 residues in the CDR3. Trimming removed 7 bases from V and 0 bases from J, with 16 bases in between. Germline V gene lookup returns CDR1 SEHNR and CDR2 FQNEAQ (reference sequence). The CDR3 DNA follows: TGTGCCAGCATAGCGGCAGGGTTAGCCTCTGGAAACACCATATATTTT. It encodes CASIAAGLASGNTIYF.

J is TRBJ1-5 and V is TRBV6-5, with D possibly TRBD1 on 5 matching bases. CDR3 length equals 12 residues. The ends were cut back, 2 bases at V and 9 bases at J, with 8 bases in the middle. Germline loops: CDR1 MNHEY, CDR2 SVGAGI. The CDR3 loop is CASSYAGGPQHF. Written as DNA, the CDR3 is TGTGCCAGCAGTTACGCCGGGGGGCCCCAGCATTTT.

CDR3 sequence: CANNAGRENEKLFF. The CDR3 DNA reads TGTGCCAACAATGCGGGCAGAGAAAATGAAAAACTGTTTTTT. The V call is TRBV6-5, the J call TRBJ1-4; D not resolved. Germline assignment: CDR1 MNHEY and CDR2 SVGAGI. With 10 bases removed from V and 5 bases from J, the gap between germline ends came to 17 bases. This CDR3 comprises 14 residues.

The chain is built from TRBV9 and TRBJ2-1, with a possible D match to TRBD2 (5 bases). The CDR3 spans 15 residues. Between the trimmed V and J ends, which lost 4 bases and 2 bases, there was a span of 13 bases. Germline V gene data show CDR1 as SGDLS and CDR2 as YYNGEE. CDR3 residues: CASSPRVGPYNEQFF. CDR3 DNA sequence: TGTGCCAGCAGCCCGCGGGTGGGTCCCTACAATGAGCAGTTCTTC.

This chain connects TRBV5-1 to TRBJ2-5; 10 bases are shared with TRBD2. Per germline, CDR1 SGHRS and CDR2 YFSETQ. The CDR3 is 17 amino acids. V shed 3 bases and J 2 bases; nucleotides not matched to a gene: 10. CDR3 nucleotides: TGCGCCAGCAGCTGGGGCGCGGTAGCGGGGGGTCAAGAGACCCAGTACTTC. This gives the protein CASSWGAVAGGQETQYF.